Listed below are T cell receptor beta chains from one sample, sequenced in a study of cytomegalovirus exposure and HLA in healthy donors. The method was immunoSEQ multiplex PCR; TCRdb's version includes in-frame clones alone and lacks a portion of them. The data hold approximately 130,000 clones, with 75% observed a single time. Sequenced material: PBMCs. The receptors stem from a man under 40 in good health and CMV-seronegative. Each CDR3 is given with its conserved first and last residue. Each record gives: J gene, clone size, D gene, V gene, CDR3 DNA, CDR3 protein. A D gene is named only where the DNA matches it firmly. Where a row states a size, it is once, few, many or the class of an expanded clone; other rows omit it.

>TRBJ1-2|NA|NA|TRBV30
TGTGCCTGGAGTGTAAGTCTCCGGGTAATCTATGGCTACACCTTC
CAWSVSLRVIYGYTF
>TRBJ1-1|NA|TRBD1|TRBV27
TGTGCCAGCACATCGGGACAGGGCAACACTGAAGCTTTCTTT
CASTSGQGNTEAFF
>TRBJ2-7|NA|TRBD1|TRBV6-1
TGTGCCAGCCTCCGGGACAGGGGGGACGAGCAGTACTTC
CASLRDRGDEQYF
>TRBJ1-2|NA|NA|TRBV7-2
TGTGCCAGCAGCTTAGGAGGAGTCTATGGCTACACCTTC
CASSLGGVYGYTF
>TRBJ2-1|NA|TRBD2|TRBV7-6
TGTGCCACCACTAGCGGGTCCTACAATGAGCAGTTCTTC
CATTSGSYNEQFF
>TRBJ2-1|NA|TRBD2|TRBV30
TGTGCCTGGAATCGTCGGGCTAGCGGGGGGGCCGGAGGTGAGCAGTTCTTC
CAWNRRASGGAGGEQFF
>TRBJ1-1|NA|TRBD1|TRBV7-3
TGTGCCAGCAGCCGACAGGGATACACTGAAGCTTTCTTT
CASSRQGYTEAFF
>TRBJ2-2|NA|NA|TRBV29-1
TGCAGCGCCTCGCAGGGGACCGGGGAGCTGTTTTTT
CSASQGTGELFF
>TRBJ2-7|NA|TRBD2|TRBV5-4
TGTGCCAGCAGCAGTACGACGGGGGGGGCGCGAGGGTCGCAGTACTTC
CASSSTTGGARGSQYF
>TRBJ2-7|few|TRBD1|TRBV5-4
TGTGCCAGCAGCTCACCCGGGACAGGGCCTTCCTACGAGCAGTACTTC
CASSSPGTGPSYEQYF
>TRBJ1-5|NA|NA|TRBV6-5
TGTGCCAGCAGTTACACTAGAGATAGCAATCAGCCCCAGCATTTT
CASSYTRDSNQPQHF
>TRBJ2-1|once|NA|TRBV30
TGTGCCTGGACGGGTGGGAGCTCCTACAATGAGCAGTTCTTC
CAWTGGSSYNEQFF
>TRBJ2-7|NA|TRBD2|TRBV6-5
TGTGCCAGCAGTTATGCGGGGGGGATATCCTACGAGCAGTACTTC
CASSYAGGISYEQYF
>TRBJ1-5|NA|TRBD1|TRBV11-2
TGTGCCAGCAGCCCCGGGACAGGGTATGGGCAGCCCCAGCATTTT
CASSPGTGYGQPQHF
>TRBJ2-1|NA|TRBD2|TRBV7-9
TGTGCCAGCAGCTCCCTATGGACTAGCGGGAGTCCGGGGAATGAGCAGTTCTTC
CASSSLWTSGSPGNEQFF
>TRBJ2-3|NA|TRBD2|TRBV10-2
TGCGCCAGCAGTGTATGGCGGGGGGGAGAGACAGATACGCAGTATTTT
CASSVWRGGETDTQYF
>TRBJ2-7|NA|TRBD2|TRBV6-1
TGTGCCAGCAGTGAAAATTTGTATAGCGGGAGATACGAGCAGTACTTC
CASSENLYSGRYEQYF